This T cell receptor (beta chain) was recorded in a study of metastatic and nonmetastatic thyroid tumors. Study as a whole: The study looked at repertoires side by side in blood and in tumor or nodule tissue from malignant and benign thyroid patients. Findings of the study overall: The study reportedly found significantly higher TCR beta diversity in malignant thyroid tumors than benign nodules, in blood and tumor.

On this clone itself: The target antigen is unknown.

Original data processing: The study's classifier, a distant-metastasis tool for papillary thyroid cancer, was built using CDR3 differences across clinicopathological groups. TCRdb re-processed the PCR reads through MiXCR. The V and J calls reflect TCRdb's pipeline rather than the authors' work. The table lists about 38,000 clones, around half of them singletons. Each patient came to thyroid surgery without any prior treatment (of any kind). The sequence was obtained from a male donor with papillary thyroid cancer or a benign thyroid nodule (not recorded which). Some clones in this sample may be carry-over from other donors' samples. Sequencing was carried out using tumor tissue.

CDR3 nucleotides: TGTGCCAGCAGTGAATTACACCTCCAAGAGACCCAGTACTTC. Protein: CASSELHLQETQYF. V usage is TRBV6-1 and J usage is TRBJ2-5; D is unclear. Deletions cut 2 bases from V and 1 base from J, with 8 bases between. CDR1 MNHNS and CDR2 SASEGT come from the germline V gene. The CDR3 spans 14 residues.